These 4 T cell receptor beta chains originate from one sample sequenced in a study of T cells in Graves' hyperthyroidism and ophthalmopathy (dated by TCRdb to the late 2010s). To prepare the library, multiplex PCR was applied. Sequencing relied on an Illumina HiSeq 2000. The TCR beta CDR3 regions were amplified from RNA transcripts. A first-round RT-PCR of the TCR CDR3 used the HTBI primer set with the Qiagen OneStep RT-PCR kit. TCRdb reran the public reads through fastp at Q25 and MiXCR, keeping productive beta chains. Rows are combined by CDR3 protein, so each entry shows the most common genes and DNA. This sample lists 730,000 or so distinct CDR3 sequences; around a sixth were detected once. The ten largest clones represent about a sixth of the sample. The sample consisted of blood. Source of these receptors: a woman aged 50 to 60 with Graves' hyperthyroidism that later progressed to Graves' ophthalmopathy.

This clonotype came up a few times. The chain combines TRBV6-1 with TRBJ2-6; no reliable D call. Germline V gene lookup returns CDR1 MNHNS and CDR2 SASEGT. The CDR3 contains 14 residues. Trimming stripped 2 bases from V and 4 bases from J, with 6 bases between. In nucleotides, the CDR3 is TGTGCCAGCAGTGAATCACCGGGGGCCAACGTCCTGACTTTC. As protein: CASSESPGANVLTF.

This clonotype was detected many times. The chain carries TRBV7-8 and TRBJ1-1; possible D gene TRBD1, 5 bases. The germline V gene has CDR1 SGHVS and CDR2 FQNEAQ. This CDR3 contains 15 residues. The V and J ends lost 2 bases and 6 bases respectively, with 16 bases between them. CDR3 sequence (DNA): TGTGCCAGCAGCTTAAGGACCGGGACCAGCGCTGAAGCTTTCTTT. Amino acid sequence: CASSLRTGTSAEAFF.

This clonotype was counted at least ten times. The chain links TRBV7-2 to TRBJ2-2, with 11 positions matching TRBD2. The V gene end was trimmed by 1 base and the J gene end by 7 bases; junction bases not matched to a gene: 5. The CDR3 consists of 16 residues. CDR1 and CDR2 (germline): SGHTA, FQGNSA. This chain's CDR3 is CASSLVAGGPNGELFF. As DNA, the CDR3 is TGTGCCAGCAGCTTAGTAGCGGGGGGGCCAAACGGGGAGCTGTTTTTT.

The chain recombines TRBV18 with TRBJ2-2; D is tentatively TRBD1 or TRBD2 (5 bases each). V lost 4 bases and J lost 0, with 12 bases in between. This CDR3 region has 16 residues. In germline, CDR1 is KGHSH, CDR2 LQKENI. CDR3 residues: CASSRWDGANTGELFF. The CDR3 DNA sequence: TGTGCCAGCTCACGCTGGGACGGCGCGAACACCGGGGAGCTGTTTTTT.